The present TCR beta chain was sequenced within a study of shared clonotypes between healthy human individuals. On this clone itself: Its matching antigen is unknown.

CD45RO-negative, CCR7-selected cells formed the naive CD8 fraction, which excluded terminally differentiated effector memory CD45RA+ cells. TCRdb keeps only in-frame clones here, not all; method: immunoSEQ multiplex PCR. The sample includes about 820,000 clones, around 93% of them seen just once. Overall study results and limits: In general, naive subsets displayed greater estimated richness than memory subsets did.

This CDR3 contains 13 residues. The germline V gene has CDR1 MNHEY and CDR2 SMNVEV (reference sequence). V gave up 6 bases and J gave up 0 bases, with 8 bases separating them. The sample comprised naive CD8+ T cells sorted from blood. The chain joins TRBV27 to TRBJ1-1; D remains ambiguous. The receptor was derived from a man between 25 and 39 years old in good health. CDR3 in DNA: TGTGCCAGCAGAGACAACTTGAACACTGAAGCTTTCTTT. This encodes CASRDNLNTEAFF.